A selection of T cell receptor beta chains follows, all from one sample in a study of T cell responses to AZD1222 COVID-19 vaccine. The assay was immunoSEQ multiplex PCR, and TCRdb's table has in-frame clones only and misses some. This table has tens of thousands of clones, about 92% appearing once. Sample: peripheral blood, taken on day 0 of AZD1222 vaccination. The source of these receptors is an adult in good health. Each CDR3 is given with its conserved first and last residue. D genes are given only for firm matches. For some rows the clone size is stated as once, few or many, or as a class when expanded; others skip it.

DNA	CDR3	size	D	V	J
TGCGCCAGCAGCCTACAGGGACTGAGCAATGAGCAGTTCTTC	CASSLQGLSNEQFF	-	-	TRBV4-3	TRBJ2-1
TGTGCCAGCAGTGGGCCCGCGGGACACACCACCGGGGAGCTGTTTTTT	CASSGPAGHTTGELFF	-	-	TRBV6-1	TRBJ2-2
TGTGCCACCAGCCGGACGAGCGGGAGAGTCTCCAATGAGCAGTTCTTC	CATSRTSGRVSNEQFF	-	TRBD2	TRBV15	TRBJ2-1
TGTGCCAGCAGCTTAGAAGTTGCCAGGGCAGACGAGCAGTACTTC	CASSLEVARADEQYF	-	-	TRBV7-6	TRBJ2-7
TGTGCCAGCAGTGCTGGTAGCGGGAGCAACAATGAGCAGTTCTTC	CASSAGSGSNNEQFF	-	TRBD2	TRBV2	TRBJ2-1
TGTGTCTCCCAGGGCGAGGGAGAGACCCAGTACTTC	CVSQGEGETQYF	few	-	TRBV3-1/TRBV3-2	TRBJ2-5
TGTGCCAGCAGCTTAGATTGGAAGCAGTTCTTC	CASSLDWKQFF	-	-	TRBV11-2	TRBJ2-1
TGTGCCAGCAGCTTAGACGGGAATACAGATACGCAGTATTTT	CASSLDGNTDTQYF	-	-	TRBV11-3	TRBJ2-3
TGTGCCAGCAGCCAAACTAGCGGGATGGCCGGGGAGCTGTTTTTT	CASSQTSGMAGELFF	-	TRBD2	TRBV3-1/TRBV3-2	TRBJ2-2
TGTGCCAGCAGTATCTCGGTTGTACCGCGAGAGACCCAGTACTTC	CASSISVVPRETQYF	-	-	TRBV2	TRBJ2-5
TGTGCCAGCAGCCCCGGGGGGTCCTATAATTCACCCCTCCACTTT	CASSPGGSYNSPLHF	-	-	TRBV6-5	TRBJ1-6
TGTGCCAGCAGCTTACCCAGGGCCCGGAACACCGGGGAGCTGTTTTTT	CASSLPRARNTGELFF	-	-	TRBV11-1	TRBJ2-2
TGTGCCAGCAGTACCGGGGGGAGGGTCTACAATGAGCAGTTCTTC	CASSTGGRVYNEQFF	-	TRBD2	TRBV6-5	TRBJ2-1
TGTGCCAGCAGCTGGGCGCTCGTCTCTGGGGCCAACGTCCTGACTTTC	CASSWALVSGANVLTF	-	-	TRBV5-6	TRBJ2-6
TGCGCCAGCAGTGAGGGTATCGGAGGAGAGACCCAGTACTTC	CASSEGIGGETQYF	-	-	TRBV10-1	TRBJ2-5
TGTGCCAGCCGGTTGGACAGGGGCACTGAAGCTTTCTTT	CASRLDRGTEAFF	-	TRBD1	TRBV6-5	TRBJ1-1
TGTGCCAGCAGCTTAGATAGGTCTACTGAGCAGTTCTTC	CASSLDRSTEQFF	-	-	TRBV11-3	TRBJ2-1
TGTGCCAGCAGCTTAGAGGGACACAGTTTCGGTACGCAATATTTT	CASSLEGHSFGTQYF	-	-	TRBV7-7	TRBJ2-3
TGTGCCAGCAGCTCGTCGACTAGCGGGAGTTCTCCAGATACGCAGTATTTT	CASSSSTSGSSPDTQYF	-	TRBD2	TRBV7-9	TRBJ2-3
TGTGCCAGTAGTCAATCGTCTAATCAGCCCCAGCATTTT	CASSQSSNQPQHF	-	-	TRBV19	TRBJ1-5
TGTGCCAGCAGTTTCGGGATTACCGGGGAGCTGTTTTTT	CASSFGITGELFF	once	-	TRBV27	TRBJ2-2
TGTGCCAGCGGGGGGGTAGCGTTTTCGGATACGCAGTATTTT	CASGGVAFSDTQYF	once	TRBD2	TRBV28	TRBJ2-3
TGTGCCTCCAGGTATCCTGGAAACACCATATATTTT	CASRYPGNTIYF	-	-	TRBV10-3	TRBJ1-3
TGTGCCAGCAGCTCCTACCGGGCCGGGGAGCTGTTTTTT	CASSSYRAGELFF	-	-	TRBV5-6	TRBJ2-2
TGTGCCGTCGCGAGGGGGTCTGGGGCCAACGTCCTGACTTTC	CAVARGSGANVLTF	-	-	TRBV28	TRBJ2-6
TGCGCCAGCATGGAGCAGGCCCACAATGAGCAGTTCTTC	CASMEQAHNEQFF	-	-	TRBV5-1	TRBJ2-1
TGTGCCAGCAGTTTAATGGTCGAGCGGGAGGGCGGGGAGACCCAGTACTTC	CASSLMVEREGGETQYF	-	TRBD2	TRBV28	TRBJ2-5
TGCGCCAGCAGCCCCTGGGACACCAACTATGGCTACACCTTC	CASSPWDTNYGYTF	-	-	TRBV5-1	TRBJ1-2
TGTGCCATCAGTGCACCTCTGGGGCAGGGGCAAGAGACCCAGTACTTC	CAISAPLGQGQETQYF	-	-	TRBV10-3	TRBJ2-5
TGTGCCAGCAGTGAAACACCCTTCTACGAGCAGTACTTC	CASSETPFYEQYF	-	-	TRBV2	TRBJ2-7
TGTGCCAGCAGCCGTATGTCCGCCCGGGATGAGCAGTTCTTC	CASSRMSARDEQFF	-	-	TRBV7-9	TRBJ2-1
TGTGCCAGCAGCTTAAGGATGAGGGACAGGGAAGGTCAGCCCCAGCATTTT	CASSLRMRDREGQPQHF	-	TRBD1	TRBV5-5	TRBJ1-5
TGTGCCAGCAGCGCCACTTCTAGCACAGATACGCAGTATTTT	CASSATSSTDTQYF	once	-	TRBV9	TRBJ2-3
TGTGCCAGCAGTGGGACTAGCGGATACTCCTACAATGAGCAGTTCTTC	CASSGTSGYSYNEQFF	-	TRBD2	TRBV6-1	TRBJ2-1
TGCGCCAGCAGTCAAACAGGGACGGATCCAATACCAGCTTTCTTT	CASSQTGTDPIPAFF	-	-	TRBV5-1	TRBJ1-1
TGTGCCAGTAGTATAGTCAGGGGCCACGAGCAGTACTTC	CASSIVRGHEQYF	once	-	TRBV19	TRBJ2-7
TGTGCCTGGAAACTTCCGGGCCTAGTCGGCGAAAAACTGTTTTTT	CAWKLPGLVGEKLFF	-	-	TRBV30	TRBJ1-4
TGTGCCTGGAGTGTAAGGGGGCCCGTCCTAAACACCATATATTTT	CAWSVRGPVLNTIYF	-	TRBD1	TRBV30	TRBJ1-3
TGCAGCGTTGGAGGAGCCCCCCAGGGCACTGAAGCTTTCTTT	CSVGGAPQGTEAFF	-	-	TRBV29-1	TRBJ1-1
TGTGCCAGCAGCTTAGGGACTAGCGGGAGTGGGTATGAGCAGTTCTTC	CASSLGTSGSGYEQFF	-	TRBD2	TRBV7-8	TRBJ2-1
TGTGCCAGCAGTCCTGGGACAGACCAAGAGACCCAGTACTTC	CASSPGTDQETQYF	-	TRBD1	TRBV28	TRBJ2-5
TGCGCCAGCGCAGCCGGGAGCCGCTACGAGCAGTACTTC	CASAAGSRYEQYF	-	-	TRBV10-1	TRBJ2-7
TGTGCCAGCAGCCCTCAGGGGAACTATGGCTACACCTTC	CASSPQGNYGYTF	-	-	TRBV13	TRBJ1-2
TGTGCCAGCAGTTTGGGCTGGACTAGCGGAGCCTACGAGCAGTACTTC	CASSLGWTSGAYEQYF	-	TRBD2	TRBV27	TRBJ2-7
TGTGCCAGCTCCTCAATCCCCCTCTATGGCTACACCTTC	CASSSIPLYGYTF	-	-	TRBV6-5	TRBJ1-2
TGTGCCAGCAGCAGGGGACTAGCGGGAAACGAGCAGTACTTC	CASSRGLAGNEQYF	-	TRBD2	TRBV5-4	TRBJ2-7
TGTGCCAGCAGCGTAGGAACGGACACCGGGGAGCTGTTTTTT	CASSVGTDTGELFF	-	-	TRBV9	TRBJ2-2
TGTGCCAGTAGTATTCGAGCGGGAGCGCACTACGAGCAGTACTTC	CASSIRAGAHYEQYF	-	TRBD2	TRBV19	TRBJ2-7
TGTGCCAGCAGCTTCGGGACAGGGTACACCGGGGAGCTGTTTTTT	CASSFGTGYTGELFF	-	TRBD1	TRBV7-6	TRBJ2-2
TGTGCCAGTAGCCAGGGGAGGAACACTGAAGCTTTCTTT	CASSQGRNTEAFF	-	-	TRBV19	TRBJ1-1
TGTGCCAGCACAGGGGGCGAGGTTGAAGCTTTCTTT	CASTGGEVEAFF	-	TRBD1	TRBV28	TRBJ1-1
TGTGCCAGTAGTAGCGGGACTAGCACAGATACGCAGTATTTT	CASSSGTSTDTQYF	-	-	TRBV19	TRBJ2-3
TGTGCCAGCAGCTCCGGACAGGAAGAGACCCAGTACTTC	CASSSGQEETQYF	once	TRBD1	TRBV28	TRBJ2-5